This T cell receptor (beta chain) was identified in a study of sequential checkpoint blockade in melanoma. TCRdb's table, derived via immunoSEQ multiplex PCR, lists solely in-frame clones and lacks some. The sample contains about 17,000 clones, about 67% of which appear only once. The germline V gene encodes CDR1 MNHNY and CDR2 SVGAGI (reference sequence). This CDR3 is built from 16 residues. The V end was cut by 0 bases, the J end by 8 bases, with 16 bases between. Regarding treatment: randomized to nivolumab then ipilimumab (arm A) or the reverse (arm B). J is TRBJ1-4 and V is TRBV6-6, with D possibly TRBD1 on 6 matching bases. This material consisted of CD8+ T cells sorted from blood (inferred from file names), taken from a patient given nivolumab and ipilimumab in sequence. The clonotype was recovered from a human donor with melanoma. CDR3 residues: CASSYSAGEGEEKLFF. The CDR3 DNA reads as TGTGCCAGCAGTTACTCAGCAGGGGAGGGAGAAGAAAAACTGTTTTTT.